Following are 4 T cell receptor beta chains from one sample sequenced in a study of T cells in localized non-small cell lung cancer (dated by TCRdb to about 2020). The library was generated by the immunoSEQ multiplex PCR assay. This immuneACCESS table, as held by TCRdb, lists in-frame sequences with V and J called but not all clones. Of the missing ones, under half trace to an unresolved V gene in checked studies; the others have no known cause. The sample table contains under 40,000 clones; only one count was recorded for under 85% of them. About 35% of the sample rests with the top ten. The material sequenced was peripheral blood, taken before any cancer treatment. These receptor sequences come from a male donor aged 60 or over with stage II squamous cell lung carcinoma.

V usage is TRBV5-1 and J usage is TRBJ1-1; 7 nucleotides line up with TRBD1. The CDR3 extends over 14 amino acids. The V gene's germline CDR1 is SGHRS and CDR2 YFSETQ. Trimming took 0 bases from V and 3 from J; bases not matched to a gene: 2. The CDR3 DNA is TGCGCCAGCAGCTTGGAAGACAGGGACACTGAAGCTTTCTTT. Its translation: CASSLEDRDTEAFF.

The chain uses TRBV11-1 and TRBJ2-7; D might be TRBD2 (6 bases). Trimming took off 3 bases at V and 2 bases at J, with 23 bases between the two ends. This CDR3 comprises 18 residues. The germline V gene encodes CDR1 SGHAT and CDR2 FQDESV (reference sequence). The CDR3 sequence is CASSLAPIWGEATYEQYF. The DNA of the CDR3 is TGTGCCAGCAGCTTGGCACCGATTTGGGGGGAGGCAACCTACGAGCAGTACTTC.

The J gene is TRBJ1-3, the V gene TRBV9; 7 bases agree with TRBD1. Germline-derived CDR1 and CDR2 are SGDLS and YYNGEE. V was clipped by 3 bases and J by 3 bases; unmatched bases: 3. The CDR3 is 14 residues long. CDR3 DNA: TGTGCCAGCAGCGGAGGGACAGATGGAAACACCATATATTTT. Translation: CASSGGTDGNTIYF.

The chain combines TRBV2 with TRBJ1-2, with D hard to call. CDR3 length equals 14 residues. Germline V CDR1 and CDR2: SNHLY, FYNNEI. V was cut by 4 bases and J by 0 bases, with 9 bases left in between. For the CDR3, the DNA is TGTGCCAGCAGTGCCGGGAGGGCTAACTATGGCTACACCTTC. It codes for CASSAGRANYGYTF.